These 5 T cell receptor beta chains came from one sample sequenced in a study of T cells in Graves' hyperthyroidism and ophthalmopathy (dated by TCRdb to the late 2010s). Receptor libraries were prepared by multiplex PCR. Sequencing was carried out with an Illumina HiSeq 2000. The TCR beta CDR3 regions were amplified from the RNA transcripts. The first round of RT-PCR for the TCR CDR3 was performed with the HTBI primer set and the Qiagen OneStep RT-PCR kit. TCRdb passed the public sequencing reads through fastp at Q25 and MiXCR, retaining productive beta sequences. One record per CDR3 amino acid sequence lists the most common genes and DNA. This sample has roughly 130,000 distinct CDR3 sequences in its table, and about 20% of those were observed once. Jointly, the top ten make up around 70% of the sample. Sequencing used blood. All receptors derive from a woman aged 45-60 years with Graves' hyperthyroidism that later progressed to Graves' ophthalmopathy.

Comments on this clonotype: A read error is possible here, since a much larger clone lies one base away. The chain uses TRBV28 and TRBJ1-1; no firm D call. Trimming took 8 bases from V and 3 from J, leaving 13 bases between them. This CDR3 comprises 13 residues. Germline CDR1 is MDHEN and CDR2 is SYDVKM. The CDR3 reads CASGPRRDTEAFF. The CDR3 DNA sequence: TGTGCCAGCGGTCCGCGGAGGGACACTGAAGCTTTCTTT.

V and J are TRBV3-1 and TRBJ1-1; no definite D call. The CDR3 totals 15 residues. The germline V gene has CDR1 LGHDT and CDR2 YNNKEL (reference sequence). The V and J ends lost 1 base and 4 bases respectively, with 13 bases between them. CDR3 coding DNA: TGTGCCAGCAGCCAAGCGGGGAGCCGTGGCACTGAAGCTTTCTTT. It translates to CASSQAGSRGTEAFF.

The rearrangement links TRBV3-1 to TRBJ1-4; 7 bases match TRBD1. This CDR3 comprises 15 residues. CDR1 and CDR2 (germline): LGHDT, YNNKEL (reference sequence). The V segment lost 5 bases and the J segment 6 bases; nucleotides outside the gene matches: 9. CDR3 bases: TGTGCCAGCAGCTTAAAGACAGGGACGGATGAAAAACTGTTTTTT. It codes for CASSLKTGTDEKLFF.

This clonotype was seen many times. The chain links TRBV14 to TRBJ2-1, with TRBD1 matching over 11 bases. V shed 6 bases, J shed 10 bases, and the junction held 8 bases outside the gene matches. Germline assignment: CDR1 SGHDN and CDR2 FVKESK. CDR3 size: 14 residues. The DNA of the CDR3 is TGTGCCAGCAGAAGGGGACAGGGGGAGAGGGAGCAGTTCTTC. It translates to CASRRGQGEREQFF.

This clonotype was found many times. J is TRBJ2-7 and V is TRBV5-5, with 8 bases that match TRBD1. Germline V gene sequence: CDR1 SGHKS, CDR2 YYEKEE (reference sequence). The CDR3 length is 15 residues. The ends lost 2 bases at V and 2 bases at J; junction bases unmatched: 6. CDR3 DNA sequence: TGTGCCAGCAGCTTCTCGGGACAGGCGACCTACGAGCAGTACTTC. It is translated as CASSFSGQATYEQYF.